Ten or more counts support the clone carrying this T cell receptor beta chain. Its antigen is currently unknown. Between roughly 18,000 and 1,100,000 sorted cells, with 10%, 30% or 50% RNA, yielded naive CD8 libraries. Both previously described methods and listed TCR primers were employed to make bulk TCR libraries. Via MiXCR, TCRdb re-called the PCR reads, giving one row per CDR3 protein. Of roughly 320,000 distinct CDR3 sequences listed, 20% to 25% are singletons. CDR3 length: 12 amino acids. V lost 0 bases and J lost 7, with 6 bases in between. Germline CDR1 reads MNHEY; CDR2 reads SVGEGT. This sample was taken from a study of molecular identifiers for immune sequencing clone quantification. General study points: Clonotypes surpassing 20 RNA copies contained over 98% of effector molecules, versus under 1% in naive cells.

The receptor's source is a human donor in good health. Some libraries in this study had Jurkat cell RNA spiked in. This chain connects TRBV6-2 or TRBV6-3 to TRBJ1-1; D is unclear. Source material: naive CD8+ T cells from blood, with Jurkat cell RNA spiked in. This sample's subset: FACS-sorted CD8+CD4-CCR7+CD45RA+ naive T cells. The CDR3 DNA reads TGTGCCAGCAGTTACTCGTCGGGTGAAGCTTTCTTT. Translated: CASSYSSGEAFF.